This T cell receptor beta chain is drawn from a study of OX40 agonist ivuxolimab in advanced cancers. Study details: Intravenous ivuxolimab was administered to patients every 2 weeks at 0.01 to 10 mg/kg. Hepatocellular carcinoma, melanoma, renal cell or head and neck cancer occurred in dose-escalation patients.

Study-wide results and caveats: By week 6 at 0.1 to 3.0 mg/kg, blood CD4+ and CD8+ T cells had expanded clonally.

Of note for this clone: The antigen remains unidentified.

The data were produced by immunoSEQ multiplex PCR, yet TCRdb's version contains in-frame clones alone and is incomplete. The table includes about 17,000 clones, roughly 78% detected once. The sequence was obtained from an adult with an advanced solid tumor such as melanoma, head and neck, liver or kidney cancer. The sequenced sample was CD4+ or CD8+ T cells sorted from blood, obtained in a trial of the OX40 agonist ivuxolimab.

DNA of the CDR3: TGTGCCAGCAGCTCATCCGTCGGGACAGGCGACCCGGGGACCTTC. Translated: CASSSSVGTGDPGTF. The chain uses TRBV7-2 and TRBJ1-2, with 8 positions matching TRBD1. Germline assignment: CDR1 SGHTA and CDR2 FQGNSA. V shed 4 bases, J shed 14 bases, and the junction held 18 bases outside the gene matches. The CDR3 runs 15 residues.